This T cell receptor (beta chain) was sequenced for a study of technical replicates of blood from several donors. Germline CDR1 and CDR2: SGHAT and FQNNGV. J gave up 4 bases and V 6 bases, and 6 bases lay outside the gene matches. The CDR3 covers 14 residues. Profiling relied on immunoSEQ multiplex PCR, and the TCRdb table lists in-frame clones only, not all of them. The sample contains approximately 79,000 clones, roughly 90% of which appear only once. Sequencing was performed on T cells isolated from PBMCs. This chain connects TRBV11-2 to TRBJ2-7; TRBD2 matches at 10 bases. The origin of this receptor is a human donor in good health. The CDR3 loop is CASRSSGSRYEQYF. The CDR3 DNA follows: TGTGCCAGCAGATCTAGCGGGAGTCGGTACGAGCAGTACTTC.